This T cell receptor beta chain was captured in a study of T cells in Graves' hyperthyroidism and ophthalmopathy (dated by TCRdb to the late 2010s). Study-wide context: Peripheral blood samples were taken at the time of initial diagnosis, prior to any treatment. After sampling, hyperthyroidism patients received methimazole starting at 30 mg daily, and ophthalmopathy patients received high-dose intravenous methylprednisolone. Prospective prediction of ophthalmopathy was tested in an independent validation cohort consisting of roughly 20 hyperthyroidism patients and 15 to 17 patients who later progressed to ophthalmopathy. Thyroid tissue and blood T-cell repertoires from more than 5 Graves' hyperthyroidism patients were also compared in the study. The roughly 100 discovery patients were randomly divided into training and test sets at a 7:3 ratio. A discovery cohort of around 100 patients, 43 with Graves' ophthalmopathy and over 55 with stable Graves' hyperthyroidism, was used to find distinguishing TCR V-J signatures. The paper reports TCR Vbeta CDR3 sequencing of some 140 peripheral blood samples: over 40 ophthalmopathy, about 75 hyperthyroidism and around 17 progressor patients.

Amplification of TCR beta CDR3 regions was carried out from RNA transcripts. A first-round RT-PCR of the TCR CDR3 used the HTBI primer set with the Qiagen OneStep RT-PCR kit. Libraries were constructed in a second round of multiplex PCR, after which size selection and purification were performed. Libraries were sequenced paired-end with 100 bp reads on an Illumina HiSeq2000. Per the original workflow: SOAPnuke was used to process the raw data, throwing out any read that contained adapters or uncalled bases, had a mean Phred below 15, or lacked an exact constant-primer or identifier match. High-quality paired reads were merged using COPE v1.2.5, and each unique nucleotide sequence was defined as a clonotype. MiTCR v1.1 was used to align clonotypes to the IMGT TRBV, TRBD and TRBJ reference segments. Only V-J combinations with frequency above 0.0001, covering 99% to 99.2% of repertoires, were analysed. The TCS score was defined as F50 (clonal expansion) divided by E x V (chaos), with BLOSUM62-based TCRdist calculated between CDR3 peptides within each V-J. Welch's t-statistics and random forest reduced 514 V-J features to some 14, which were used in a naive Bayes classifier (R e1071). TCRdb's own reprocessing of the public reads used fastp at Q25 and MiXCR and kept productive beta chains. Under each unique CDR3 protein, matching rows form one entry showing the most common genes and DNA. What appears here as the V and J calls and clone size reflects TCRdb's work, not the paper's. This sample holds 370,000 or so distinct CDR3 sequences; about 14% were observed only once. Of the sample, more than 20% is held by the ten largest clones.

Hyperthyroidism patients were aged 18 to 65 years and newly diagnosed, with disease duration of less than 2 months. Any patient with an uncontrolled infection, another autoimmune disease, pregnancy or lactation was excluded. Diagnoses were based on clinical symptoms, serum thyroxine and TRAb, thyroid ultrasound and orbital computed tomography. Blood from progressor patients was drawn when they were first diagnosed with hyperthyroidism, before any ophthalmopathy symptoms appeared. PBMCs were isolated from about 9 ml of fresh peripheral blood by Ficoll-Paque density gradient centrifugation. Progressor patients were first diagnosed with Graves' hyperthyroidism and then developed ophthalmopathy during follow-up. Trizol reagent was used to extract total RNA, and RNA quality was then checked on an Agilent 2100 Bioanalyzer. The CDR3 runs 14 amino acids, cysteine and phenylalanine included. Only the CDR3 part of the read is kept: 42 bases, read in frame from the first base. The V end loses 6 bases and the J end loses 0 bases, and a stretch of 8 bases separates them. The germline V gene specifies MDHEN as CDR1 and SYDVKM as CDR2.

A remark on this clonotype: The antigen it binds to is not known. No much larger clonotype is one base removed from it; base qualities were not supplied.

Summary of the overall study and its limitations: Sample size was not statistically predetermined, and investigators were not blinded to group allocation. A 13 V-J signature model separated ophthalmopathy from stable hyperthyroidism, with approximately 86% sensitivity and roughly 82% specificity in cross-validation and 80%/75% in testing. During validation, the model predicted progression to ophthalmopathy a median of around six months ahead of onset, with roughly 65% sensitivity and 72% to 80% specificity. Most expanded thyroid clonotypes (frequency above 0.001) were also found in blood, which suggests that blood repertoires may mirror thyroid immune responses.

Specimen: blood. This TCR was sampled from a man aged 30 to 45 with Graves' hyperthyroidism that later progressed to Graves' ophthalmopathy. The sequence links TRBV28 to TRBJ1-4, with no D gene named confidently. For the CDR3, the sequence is CASRPLATNEKLFF. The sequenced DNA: TGTGCCAGCAGACCCCTCGCAACTAATGAAAAACTGTTTTTT.